The following is a T cell receptor beta chain sequence with its context. Its target is not known. MiXCR, run by TCRdb on the 5' RACE reads, gives a single entry per CDR3 protein. Of tens of thousands of distinct CDR3 sequences listed, approximately 12% are singletons. This specimen comes from a study of early T cells in non-severe SARS-CoV-2 infection. At the level of the study: From unsorted whole blood, bulk RNA was sequenced, and the chains remained unpaired.

Findings and limits, study-wide: Anti-spike CD8 specificities were favored by VDJdb matching, whose results missed private and CD4 specificities.

The sequencing here drew on whole blood, taken at baseline. The clonotype comes from an adult who was a healthcare worker with PCR-confirmed SARS-CoV-2 infection or an uninfected control (not recorded which). The donor label of this sample is uncertain.

This CDR3 is CASSTGTVGAGELFF. CDR3 sequence (DNA): TGTGCCAGCAGCACCGGGACGGTAGGGGCCGGGGAGCTGTTTTTT. J is TRBJ2-2 and V is TRBV7-6, with D perhaps TRBD1 or TRBD2 (5 bases each). Per germline, CDR1 SGHVS and CDR2 FNYEAQ. V was shortened by 5 bases and J by 6 bases, with 16 bases between the two germline ends. The CDR3 is 15 residues long.